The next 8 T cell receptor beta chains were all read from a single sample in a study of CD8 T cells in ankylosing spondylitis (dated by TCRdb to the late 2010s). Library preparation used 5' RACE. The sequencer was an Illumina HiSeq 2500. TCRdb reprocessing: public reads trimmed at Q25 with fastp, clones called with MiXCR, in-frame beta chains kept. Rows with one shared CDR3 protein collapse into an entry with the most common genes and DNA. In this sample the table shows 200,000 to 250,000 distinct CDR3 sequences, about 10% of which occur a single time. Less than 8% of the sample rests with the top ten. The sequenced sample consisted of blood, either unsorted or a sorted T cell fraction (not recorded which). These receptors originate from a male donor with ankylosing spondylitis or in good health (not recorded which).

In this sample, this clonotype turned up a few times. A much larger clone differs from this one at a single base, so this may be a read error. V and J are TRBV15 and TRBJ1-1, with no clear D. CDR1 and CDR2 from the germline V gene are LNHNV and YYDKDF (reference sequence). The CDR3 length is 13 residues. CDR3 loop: CVTSYGSNTEAFF. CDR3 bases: TGTGTCACCAGCTACGGGTCGAACACTGAAGCTTTCTTT.

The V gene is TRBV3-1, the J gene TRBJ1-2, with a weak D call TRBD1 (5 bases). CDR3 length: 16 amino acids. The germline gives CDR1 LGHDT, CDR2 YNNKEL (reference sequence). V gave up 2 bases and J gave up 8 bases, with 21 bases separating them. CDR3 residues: CASSQNMDTEVWGYTF. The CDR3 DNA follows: TGTGCCAGCAGCCAAAATATGGACACGGAAGTTTGGGGCTACACCTTC.

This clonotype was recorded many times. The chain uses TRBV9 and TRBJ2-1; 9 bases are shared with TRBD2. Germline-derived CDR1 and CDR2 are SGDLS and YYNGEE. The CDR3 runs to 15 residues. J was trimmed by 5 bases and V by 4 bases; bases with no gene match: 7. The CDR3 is CASSPSGRTNNEQFF. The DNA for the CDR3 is TGTGCCAGCAGCCCGAGCGGGAGGACAAACAATGAGCAGTTCTTC.

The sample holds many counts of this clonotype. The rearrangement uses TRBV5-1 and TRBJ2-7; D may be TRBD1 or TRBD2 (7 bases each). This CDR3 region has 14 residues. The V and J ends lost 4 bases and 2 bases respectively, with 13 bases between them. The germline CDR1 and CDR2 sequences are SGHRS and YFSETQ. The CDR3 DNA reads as TGCGCCAGCAGCCCCAGGGGGGGCCCCTACGAGCAGTACTTC. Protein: CASSPRGGPYEQYF.

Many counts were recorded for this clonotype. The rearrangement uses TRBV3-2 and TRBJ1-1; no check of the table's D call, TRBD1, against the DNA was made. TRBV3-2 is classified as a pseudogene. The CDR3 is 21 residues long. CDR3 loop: CASSYQDTRLRVSGMNTEAFF. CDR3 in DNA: TGTGCCAGCAGCTACCAAGATACGAGGCTCAGGGTTTCGGGAATGAACACTGAAGCTTTCTTT.

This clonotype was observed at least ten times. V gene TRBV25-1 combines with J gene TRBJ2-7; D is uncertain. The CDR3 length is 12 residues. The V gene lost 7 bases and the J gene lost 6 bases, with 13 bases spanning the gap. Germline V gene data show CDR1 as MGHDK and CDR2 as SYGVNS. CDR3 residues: CASTPGSGEQYF. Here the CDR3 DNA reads TGTGCCAGCACTCCTGGGTCGGGCGAGCAGTACTTC.

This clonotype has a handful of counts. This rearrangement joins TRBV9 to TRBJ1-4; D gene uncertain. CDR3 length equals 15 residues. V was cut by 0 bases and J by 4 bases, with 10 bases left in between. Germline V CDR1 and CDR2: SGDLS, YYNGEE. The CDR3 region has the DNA TGTGCCAGCAGCGTAGGGGTCGGGGATAATGAAAAACTGTTTTTT. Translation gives CASSVGVGDNEKLFF.

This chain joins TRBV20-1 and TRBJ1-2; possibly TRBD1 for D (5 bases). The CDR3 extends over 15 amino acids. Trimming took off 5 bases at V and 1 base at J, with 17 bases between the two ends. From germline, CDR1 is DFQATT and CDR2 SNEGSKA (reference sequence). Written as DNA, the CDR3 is TGCAGTGCTTATCTTGACAGCGAGAATAACTATGGCTACACCTTC. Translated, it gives CSAYLDSENNYGYTF.